This T cell receptor (beta chain) was obtained from a study of shared clonotypes between healthy human individuals. Study outcomes and limitations: What rarefaction showed was incomplete sorted-subset sequencing despite large depth. The genetic and exposure-history diversity represented was limited by few donors.

With respect to this clone: Its antigen is as yet unknown. This same CDR3 is encoded by further DNA sequences in the sample.

Between the trimmed V and J ends, which lost 0 bases and 1 base, there was a span of 6 bases. This CDR3 spans 15 amino acids. Germline V gene sequence: CDR1 MNHEY, CDR2 SVGAGI. Naive CD8 populations comprised CD45RO-negative cells positively selected for CCR7, excluding terminally differentiated effector memory CD45RA+ cells. Per the authors' pipeline: ImmunoSEQ sequences covered only the junction and lacked quality scores; filtering therefore differed. Here immunoSEQ multiplex PCR was the method, and the copy in TCRdb shows in-frame clones only, minus some. V, J and clone size reflect that table, while D and trimming were determined from the DNA. The sample has more than 2 million clones, roughly 95% seen once.

Sequencing input: naive CD8+ T cells sorted from blood. The clonotype was recovered from a man between 18 and 29 years old in good health. The chain carries TRBV6-5 and TRBJ2-2; D gene unclear. The CDR3 loop is CASSYSTENTGELFF. The CDR3, as DNA: TGTGCCAGCAGTTACTCTACTGAGAACACCGGGGAGCTGTTTTTT.